The clone carrying this TCR beta chain was picked up many times. Trimming removed 0 bases at V and 2 bases at J, with 16 bases between. The CDR3 contains 18 residues. CDR1 and CDR2 from the germline V gene are ENHRY and SYGVKD. This record comes from a study of CD8 T cells in ankylosing spondylitis. Via MiXCR, TCRdb re-called the 5' RACE reads, giving one row per CDR3 protein. The sample shows 69,000 or so distinct CDR3 sequences, under 5.5% of them seen only once. The receptor comes from a male donor with ankylosing spondylitis or in good health (not recorded which). Sequencing was performed on blood, either unsorted or a sorted T cell fraction (not recorded which). This chain uses TRBV10-3 with TRBJ2-2; possibly TRBD1 for D (6 bases). The CDR3 here is CAISESVPGQTNTGELFF. The CDR3 DNA is TGTGCCATCAGTGAGTCGGTACCTGGACAGACTAACACCGGGGAGCTGTTTTTT.